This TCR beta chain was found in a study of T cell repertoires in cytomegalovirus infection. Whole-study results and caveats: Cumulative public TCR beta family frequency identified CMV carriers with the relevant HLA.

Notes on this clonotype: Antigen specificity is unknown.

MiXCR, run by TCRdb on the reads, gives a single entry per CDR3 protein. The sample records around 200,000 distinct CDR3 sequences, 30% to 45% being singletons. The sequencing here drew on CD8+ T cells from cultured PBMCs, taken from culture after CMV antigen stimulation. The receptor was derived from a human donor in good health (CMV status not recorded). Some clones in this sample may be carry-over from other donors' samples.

CDR3 residues: CASSYRQGALDGELFF. In DNA form, the CDR3 reads TGTGCCAGCAGCTACAGACAGGGGGCGTTGGACGGGGAGCTGTTTTTT. The chain has TRBV3-1 and TRBJ2-2; 10 bases fit TRBD1. Trimming took 5 bases from V and 7 from J; bases not matched to a gene: 10. Germline-derived CDR1 and CDR2 are LGHDT and YNNKEL (reference sequence). This CDR3 has 16 residues. The entire variable domain, with the rest obtained from reference TRBV3-1 and TRBJ2-2, is as follows: DTAVSQTPKYLVTQMGNDKSIKCEQNLGHDTMYWYKQDSKKFLKIMFSYNNKELIINETVPNRFSPKSPDKAHLNLHINSLELGDSAVYFCASSYRQGALDGELFFGEGSRLTVL.